The 15 T cell receptor beta chains below all came from one sample that was sequenced in a study of T cell responses to AZD1222 COVID-19 vaccine. Clones were read by immunoSEQ multiplex PCR, and TCRdb kept only the in-frame ones, dropping some. There are fewer than 120,000 clones in the sample; 70% to 90% occur only once, and 15% lies in the top ten. The material was peripheral blood, obtained 28 days after the second AZD1222 dose. The receptor set was obtained from an adult who received the AZD1222 COVID-19 vaccine.

The chain has TRBV12-3 or TRBV12-4 and TRBJ2-3, with D perhaps matching TRBD1 or TRBD2 (5 bases each). The CDR3 is 12 residues long. Trimming stripped 5 bases from V and 9 bases from J, with 12 bases between. The CDR3: CASSIEGITQYF. In DNA form, the CDR3 reads TGTGCCAGCAGTATAGAGGGGATAACGCAGTATTTT.

The chain is built from TRBV7-6 and TRBJ2-7, with D unclear. The CDR3 runs 13 residues. The germline V gene has CDR1 SGHVS and CDR2 FNYEAQ. V lost 1 base and J 2 bases, leaving 6 bases between the germline ends. Written as DNA, the CDR3 is TGTGCCAGCAGCTTAGTAGGGACCTACGAGCAGTACTTC. Protein product: CASSLVGTYEQYF.

CDR3 nucleotide sequence: TGCGCCAGCAGCCTTTGGACAGAGAACACTGAAGCTTTCTTT. Protein product: CASSLWTENTEAFF. The J gene is TRBJ1-1, the V gene TRBV5-1; the D gene is possibly TRBD1 (6 bases). From germline, CDR1 is SGHRS and CDR2 YFSETQ. There are 14 residues in the CDR3. The germline V and J ends were trimmed by 4 bases and 1 base, with 11 bases remaining between them.

The gene calls are TRBV5-1 and TRBJ1-2, with D uncertain. The CDR3 loop spans 12 amino acids. V lost 0 bases to trimming and J lost 6 bases, with 6 bases between them. Per germline, CDR1 SGHRS and CDR2 YFSETQ. The CDR3 sequence: CASSLGGDGYTF. The CDR3 nucleotides read TGCGCCAGCAGCTTGGGCGGAGATGGCTACACCTTC.

This clone was recorded once. The V and J genes are TRBV11-2 and TRBJ2-1; TRBD2 aligns across 12 bases. Trimming cost V 5 bases and J 16 bases; bases outside gene matches: 9. Germline lookup yields CDR1 SGHAT and CDR2 FQNNGV. The CDR3 loop spans 13 amino acids. CDR3 bases: TGTGCCAGCAGCCTCCGACTAGCGGGAGTCCAATTCTTC. Encoded protein: CASSLRLAGVQFF.

In its sample, this clone was seen once. The chain recombines TRBV28 with TRBJ2-3; 8 bases are shared with TRBD2. The length of the CDR3 is 16 residues. The trim removed 4 bases at V and 0 bases at J, leaving 6 bases unmatched. Germline V gene data show CDR1 as MDHEN and CDR2 as SYDVKM. DNA for the CDR3: TGTGCCAGCAGTTCCCTAGCGGGCCCCAGCACAGATACGCAGTATTTT. It yields the protein CASSSLAGPSTDTQYF.

The chain carries TRBV11-2 and TRBJ2-7, with 10 bases fitting TRBD1. The germline V gene has CDR1 SGHAT and CDR2 FQNNGV. CDR3 length: 15 amino acids. V lost 4 bases and J lost 6; bases outside the gene matches: 9. The CDR3 here is CASSSPGTGDSEQYF. CDR3 in DNA: TGTGCCAGCAGCTCACCCGGGACAGGGGACAGCGAGCAGTACTTC.

This rearrangement joins TRBV18 to TRBJ2-7; D gene unclear. Germline CDR1 reads KGHSH; CDR2 reads LQKENI. Deletions cut 2 bases from V and 1 base from J, with 6 bases between. This CDR3 spans 13 amino acids. The CDR3 DNA reads as TGTGCCAGCTCACCAGTCGAATCCTACGAGCAGTACTTC. It yields the protein CASSPVESYEQYF. The variable domain in full, with the rest retrieved from reference TRBV18 and TRBJ2-7, is NAGVMQNPRHLVRRRGQEARLRCSPMKGHSHVYWYRQLPEEGLKFMVYLQKENIIDESGMPKERFSAEFPKEGPSILRIQQVVRGDSAAYFCASSPVESYEQYFGPGTRLTVT.

The chain uses TRBV28 and TRBJ2-7; no definite D call. V was cut by 1 base and J by 7 bases, with 8 bases left in between. The CDR3 has 12 amino acids. CDR1 is MDHEN and CDR2 is SYDVKM in the germline V gene. As DNA, the CDR3 is TGTGCCAGCAGTTTATCACCGAGAGAGCAGTACTTC. Amino acid sequence: CASSLSPREQYF.

The chain joins TRBV19 to TRBJ2-2; D gene uncertain. Germline V gene sequence: CDR1 LNHDA, CDR2 SQIVND (reference sequence). Trimming took off 3 bases at V and 4 bases at J, with 9 bases between the two ends. CDR3 length: 14 amino acids. CDR3 bases: TGTGCCAGTAGTATTACAGAGTTCACCGGGGAGCTGTTTTTT. Protein: CASSITEFTGELFF.

V is TRBV2 and J is TRBJ2-3; 7 bases are a match to TRBD2. There are 14 residues in the CDR3. CDR1 is SNHLY, CDR2 FYNNEI, per germline. Unmatched junction bases numbered 8, after V lost 10 bases and J lost 1 base. CDR3 bases: TGTGCCACCCTCAGGGCGGGGGGCACAGATACGCAGTATTTT. This sequence encodes CATLRAGGTDTQYF.

The V and J genes are TRBV6-1 and TRBJ1-4; 9 nucleotides line up with TRBD1. V trimming: 0 bases; J trimming: 8 bases; junction bases outside the gene matches: 7. Germline-derived CDR1 and CDR2 are MNHNS and SASEGT. The CDR3 runs 16 residues. CDR3 protein: CASSEAAGQGSEKLFF. The DNA for the CDR3 is TGTGCCAGCAGTGAAGCGGCGGGACAGGGCTCGGAAAAACTGTTTTTT.

This chain connects TRBV25-1 to TRBJ1-1, with no clear D. Germline V CDR1 and CDR2: MGHDK, SYGVNS. Deletions cut 3 bases from V and 6 bases from J, with 5 bases between. The CDR3 sequence is 11 residues long. The CDR3 region has the DNA TGTGCCAGCAGTGAGCGAGCTGAAGCTTTCTTT. Amino acid sequence: CASSERAEAFF. Full variable domain (missing parts from reference TRBV25-1 and TRBJ1-1): EADIYQTPRYLVIGTGKKITLECSQTMGHDKMYWYQQDPGMELHLIHYSYGVNSTEKGDLSSESTVSRIRTEHFPLTLESARPSHTSQYLCASSERAEAFFGQGTRLTVV.

The chain links TRBV14 to TRBJ2-1; a possible D gene is TRBD2 (5 bases). Trimming took off 2 bases at V and 5 bases at J, with 7 bases between the two ends. The CDR3 is 13 residues long. CDR1 is SGHDN and CDR2 is FVKESK in the germline V gene. The CDR3 region has the DNA TGTGCCAGCAGCCAATGGGGAGACAATGAGCAGTTCTTC. The encoded protein is CASSQWGDNEQFF. Full variable domain (rest looked up from reference TRBV14 and TRBJ2-1): EAGVTQFPSHSVIEKGQTVTLRCDPISGHDNLYWYRRVMGKEIKFLLHFVKESKQDESGMPNNRFLAERTGGTYSTLKVQPAELEDSGVYFCASSQWGDNEQFFGPGTRLTVL.

The rearrangement links TRBV5-1 to TRBJ1-1; 9 nucleotides align to TRBD1. Per germline, CDR1 SGHRS and CDR2 YFSETQ. With V trimmed by 3 bases and J by 5 bases, 8 bases remained unmatched. The CDR3 covers 15 residues. CDR3 bases: TGCGCCAGCAGCTCCTCACAGGGGGCCGAGACTGAAGCTTTCTTT. Protein: CASSSSQGAETEAFF.